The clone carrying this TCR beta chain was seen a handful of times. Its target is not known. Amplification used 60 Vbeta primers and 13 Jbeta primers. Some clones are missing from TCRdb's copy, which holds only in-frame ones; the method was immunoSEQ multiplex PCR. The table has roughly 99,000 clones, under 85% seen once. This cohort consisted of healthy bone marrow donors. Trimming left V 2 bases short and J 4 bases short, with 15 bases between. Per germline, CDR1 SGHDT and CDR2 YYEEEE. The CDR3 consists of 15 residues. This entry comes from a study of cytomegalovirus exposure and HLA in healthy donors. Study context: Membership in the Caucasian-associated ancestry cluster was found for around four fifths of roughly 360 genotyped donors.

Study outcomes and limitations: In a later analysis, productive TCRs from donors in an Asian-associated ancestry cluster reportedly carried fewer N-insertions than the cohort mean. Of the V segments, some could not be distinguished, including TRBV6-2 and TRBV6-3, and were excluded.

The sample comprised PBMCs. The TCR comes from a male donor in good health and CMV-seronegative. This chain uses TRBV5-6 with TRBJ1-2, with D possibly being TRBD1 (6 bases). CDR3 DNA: TGTGCCAGCAGCTTAGGACAGAGCGGACCCTATGGCTACACCTTC. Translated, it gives CASSLGQSGPYGYTF. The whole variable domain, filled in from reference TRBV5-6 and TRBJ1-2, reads DAGVTQSPTHLIKTRGQQVTLRCSPKSGHDTVSWYQQALGQGPQFIFQYYEEEERQRGNFPDRFSGHQFPNYSSELNVNALLLGDSALYLCASSLGQSGPYGYTFGSGTRLTVV.